The clone carrying this TCR beta chain was seen more than once but under ten times. The data derive from a study of spatial heterogeneity in lung cancer. Study summary: Samples were donated by 72 untreated early-stage non-small cell lung cancer patients. Raw-read counts averaged over ten per unique TCR and UMI combination. Where present, follow-up PBMC were sequenced a median of roughly two years after resection.

This sample's time point: blood at routine non-recurrence follow-up after resection. TCRdb fed the 5' RACE reads into MiXCR, producing one record per CDR3 protein. The profile shows around 41,000 distinct CDR3 sequences, 20% to 25% of them singletons. The TCR originated in a female donor with early-stage non-small cell lung cancer. The input for sequencing was PBMCs, taken at follow-up.

This CDR3 is CASSWRQTGSEVGETQYF. The CDR3 nucleotides are TGTGCCAGCAGCTGGAGGCAGACAGGGTCGGAGGTGGGAGAGACCCAGTACTTC. The chain joins TRBV7-9 to TRBJ2-5; 7 bases are a match to TRBD1. The CDR3 spans 18 residues. With V trimmed by 4 bases and J by 4 bases, 18 bases remained unmatched. CDR1 is SEHNR and CDR2 is FQNEAQ in the germline V gene (reference sequence).